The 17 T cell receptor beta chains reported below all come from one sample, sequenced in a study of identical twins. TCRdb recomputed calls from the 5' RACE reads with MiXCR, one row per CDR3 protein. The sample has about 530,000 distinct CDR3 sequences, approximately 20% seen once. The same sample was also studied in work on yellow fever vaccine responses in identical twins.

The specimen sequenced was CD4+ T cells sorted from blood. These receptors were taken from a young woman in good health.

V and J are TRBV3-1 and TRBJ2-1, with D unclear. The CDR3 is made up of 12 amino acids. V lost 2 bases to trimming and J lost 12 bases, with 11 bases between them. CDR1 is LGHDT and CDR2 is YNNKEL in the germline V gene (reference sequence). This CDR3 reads CASSQLSVGQFF. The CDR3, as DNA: TGTGCCAGCAGCCAACTCTCGGTGGGGCAGTTCTTC.

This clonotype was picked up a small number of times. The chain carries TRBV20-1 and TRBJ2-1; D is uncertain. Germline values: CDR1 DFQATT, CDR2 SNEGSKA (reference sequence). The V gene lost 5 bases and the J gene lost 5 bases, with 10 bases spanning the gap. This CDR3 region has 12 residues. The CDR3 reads CSALGRDNEQFF. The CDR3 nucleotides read TGCAGTGCTCTTGGACGAGACAATGAGCAGTTCTTC.

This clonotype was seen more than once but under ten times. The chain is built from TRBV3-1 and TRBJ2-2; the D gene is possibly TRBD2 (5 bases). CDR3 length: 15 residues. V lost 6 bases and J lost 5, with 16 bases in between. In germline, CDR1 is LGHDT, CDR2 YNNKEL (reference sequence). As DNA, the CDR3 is TGTGCCAGCAGGGGCAAACCGACGGGGACCGGGGAGCTGTTTTTT. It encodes CASRGKPTGTGELFF.

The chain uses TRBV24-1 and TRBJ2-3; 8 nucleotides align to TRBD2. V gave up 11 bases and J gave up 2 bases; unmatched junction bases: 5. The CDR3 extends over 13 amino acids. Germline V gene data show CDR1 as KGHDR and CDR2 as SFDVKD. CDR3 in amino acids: CASQRGYTDTQYF. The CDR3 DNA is TGTGCCAGCCAGCGGGGGTACACAGATACGCAGTATTTT.

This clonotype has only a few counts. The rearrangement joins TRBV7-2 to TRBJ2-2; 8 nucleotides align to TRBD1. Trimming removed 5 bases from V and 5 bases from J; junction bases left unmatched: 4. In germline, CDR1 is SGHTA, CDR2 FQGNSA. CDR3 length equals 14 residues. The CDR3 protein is CASSQRTGTGELFF. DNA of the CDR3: TGTGCCAGCAGCCAAAGGACAGGGACCGGGGAGCTGTTTTTT.

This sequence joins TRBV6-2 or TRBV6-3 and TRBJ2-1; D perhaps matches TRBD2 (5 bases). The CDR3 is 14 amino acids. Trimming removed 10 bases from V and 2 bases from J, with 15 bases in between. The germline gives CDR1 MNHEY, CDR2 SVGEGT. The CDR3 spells CATTSLAPYNEQFF. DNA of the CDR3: TGTGCCACCACCTCGCTAGCACCCTACAATGAGCAGTTCTTC.

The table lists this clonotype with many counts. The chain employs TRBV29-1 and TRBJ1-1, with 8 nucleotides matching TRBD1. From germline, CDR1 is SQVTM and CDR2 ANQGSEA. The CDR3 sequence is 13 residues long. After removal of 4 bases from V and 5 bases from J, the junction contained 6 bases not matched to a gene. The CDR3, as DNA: TGCAGCGTTGCAGGACAGGGACAAACTGAAGCTTTCTTT. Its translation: CSVAGQGQTEAFF.

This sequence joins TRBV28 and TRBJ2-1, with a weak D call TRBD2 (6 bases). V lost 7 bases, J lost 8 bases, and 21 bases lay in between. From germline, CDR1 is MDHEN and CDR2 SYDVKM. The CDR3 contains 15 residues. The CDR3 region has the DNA TGTGCCAGCAACTCAGCGGGTCCTGACGGGGATGAGCAGTTCTTC. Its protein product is CASNSAGPDGDEQFF.

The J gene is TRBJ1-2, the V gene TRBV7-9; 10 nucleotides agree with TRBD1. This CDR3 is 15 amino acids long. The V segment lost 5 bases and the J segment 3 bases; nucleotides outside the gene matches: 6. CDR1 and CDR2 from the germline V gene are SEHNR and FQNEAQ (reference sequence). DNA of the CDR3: TGTGCCAGCAGCCCTGGGACAGGGGCTGACTATGGCTACACCTTC. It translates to CASSPGTGADYGYTF.

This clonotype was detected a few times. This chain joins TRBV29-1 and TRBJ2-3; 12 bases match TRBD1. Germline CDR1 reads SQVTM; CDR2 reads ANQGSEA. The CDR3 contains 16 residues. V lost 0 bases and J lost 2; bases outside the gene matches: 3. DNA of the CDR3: TGCAGCGTTGAAGATCGGGGACAGGGGGCCACAGATACGCAGTATTTT. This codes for CSVEDRGQGATDTQYF.

CDR3 bases: TGTGCCAGCAGCTTGGAACTTTCTAGCCTAACCTACAATGAGCAGTTCTTC. Translation: CASSLELSSLTYNEQFF. The chain recombines TRBV5-6 with TRBJ2-1; D might be TRBD2 (5 bases). V lost 0 bases and J lost 2, with 15 bases in between. This CDR3 contains 17 residues. CDR1 is SGHDT, CDR2 YYEEEE, per germline.

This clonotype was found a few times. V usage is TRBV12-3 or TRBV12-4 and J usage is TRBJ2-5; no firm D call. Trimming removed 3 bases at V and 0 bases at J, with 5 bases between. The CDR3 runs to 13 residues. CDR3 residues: CASSFGDQETQYF. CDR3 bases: TGTGCCAGCAGTTTTGGAGACCAAGAGACCCAGTACTTC.

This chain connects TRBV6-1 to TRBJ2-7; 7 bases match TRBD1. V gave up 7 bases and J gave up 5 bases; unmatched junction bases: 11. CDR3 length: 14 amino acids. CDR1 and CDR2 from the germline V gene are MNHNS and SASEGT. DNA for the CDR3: TGTGCCAGCACTCAAACAGGGGCTCGGAACGAGCAGTACTTC. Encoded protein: CASTQTGARNEQYF.

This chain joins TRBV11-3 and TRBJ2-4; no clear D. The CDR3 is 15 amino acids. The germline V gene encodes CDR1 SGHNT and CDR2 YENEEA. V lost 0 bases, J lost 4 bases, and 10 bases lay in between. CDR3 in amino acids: CASSLDWTIKNIQYF. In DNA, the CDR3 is TGTGCCAGCAGCTTAGACTGGACCATAAAAAACATTCAGTACTTC.

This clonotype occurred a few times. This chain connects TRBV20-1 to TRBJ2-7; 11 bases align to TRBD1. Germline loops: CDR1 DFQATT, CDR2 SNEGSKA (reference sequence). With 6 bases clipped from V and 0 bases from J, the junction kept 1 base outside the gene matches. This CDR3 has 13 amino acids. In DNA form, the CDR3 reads TGCAGTGCGGGGACAGGGGGCTCCTACGAGCAGTACTTC. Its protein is CSAGTGGSYEQYF.

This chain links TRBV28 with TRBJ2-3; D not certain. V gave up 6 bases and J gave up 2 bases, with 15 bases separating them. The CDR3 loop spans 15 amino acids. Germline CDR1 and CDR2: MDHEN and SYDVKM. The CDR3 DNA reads TGTGCCAGCAGCCCATCTATAGCCCACACAGATACGCAGTATTTT. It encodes CASSPSIAHTDTQYF. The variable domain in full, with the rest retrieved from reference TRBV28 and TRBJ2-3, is DVKVTQSSRYLVKRTGEKVFLECVQDMDHENMFWYRQDPGLGLRLIYFSYDVKMKEKGDIPEGYSVSREKKERFSLILESASTNQTSMYLCASSPSIAHTDTQYFGPGTRLTVL.

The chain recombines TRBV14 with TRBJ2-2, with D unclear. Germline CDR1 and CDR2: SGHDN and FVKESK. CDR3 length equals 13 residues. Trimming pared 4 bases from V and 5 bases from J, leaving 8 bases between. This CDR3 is CASSRARTGELFF. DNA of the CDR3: TGTGCCAGCAGCCGCGCGAGGACCGGGGAGCTGTTTTTT.